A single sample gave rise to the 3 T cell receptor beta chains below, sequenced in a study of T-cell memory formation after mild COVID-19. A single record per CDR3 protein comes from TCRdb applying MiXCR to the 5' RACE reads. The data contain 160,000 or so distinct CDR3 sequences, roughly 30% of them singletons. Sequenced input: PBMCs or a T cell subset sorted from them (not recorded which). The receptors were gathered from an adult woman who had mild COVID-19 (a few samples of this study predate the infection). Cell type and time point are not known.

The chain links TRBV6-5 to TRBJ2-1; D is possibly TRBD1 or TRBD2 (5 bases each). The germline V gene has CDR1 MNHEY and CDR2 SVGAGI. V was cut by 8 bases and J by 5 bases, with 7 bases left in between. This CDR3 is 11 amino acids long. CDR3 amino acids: CASRGDNEQFF. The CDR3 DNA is TGTGCCAGCCGGGGCGACAATGAGCAGTTCTTC.

CDR3 sequence reads: CASSLRGGYNEQFF. The CDR3 bases are TGTGCCAGCAGCCTCCGGGGGGGGTACAATGAGCAGTTCTTC. The chain is built from TRBV7-2 and TRBJ2-1, with 8 nucleotides matching TRBD2. Germline V CDR1 and CDR2: SGHTA, FQGNSA. CDR3 length equals 14 residues. V shed 5 bases, J shed 4 bases, and the junction held 4 bases outside the gene matches.

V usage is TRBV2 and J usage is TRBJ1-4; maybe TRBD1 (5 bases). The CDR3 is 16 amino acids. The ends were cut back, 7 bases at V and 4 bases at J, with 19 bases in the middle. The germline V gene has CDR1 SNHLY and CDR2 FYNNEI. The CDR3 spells CASTGPQTVFNEKLFF. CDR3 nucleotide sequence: TGTGCCAGCACCGGCCCGCAGACAGTTTTTAATGAAAAACTGTTTTTT.